The 3 T cell receptor beta chains listed next were all sequenced from one sample in a study of molecular identifiers for immune sequencing clone quantification. One entry per CDR3 protein results from TCRdb running MiXCR on the PCR reads. The sample yields hundreds of thousands of distinct CDR3 sequences, 25% seen once. Sequenced input: naive CD8+ T cells from blood, with Jurkat cell RNA spiked in. Subset in this sample: FACS-sorted CD8+CD4-CCR7+CD45RA+ naive T cells. These receptors were collected from a human donor in good health. Some libraries in this study had Jurkat cell RNA spiked in.

V and J are TRBV6-2 or TRBV6-3 and TRBJ1-2; a weak D match, TRBD1 (5 bases). The V gene's germline CDR1 is MNHEY and CDR2 SVGEGT. Trimming pared 0 bases from V and 4 bases from J, leaving 18 bases between. The CDR3 is 17 amino acids. The CDR3 DNA follows: TGTGCCAGCAGTTACTCGGAGATGGGCAGGGAAGGCTATGGCTACACCTTC. Its translation: CASSYSEMGREGYGYTF.

This clonotype appeared many times. V usage is TRBV4-3 and J usage is TRBJ1-3, with a tentative D call TRBD1 (5 bases). Germline V gene lookup returns CDR1 LGHNA and CDR2 YSLEER. The CDR3 spans 18 residues. V was pared by 0 bases and J by 0 bases, with 15 bases between. The CDR3 nucleotides are TGCGCCAGCAGCCAAGAACTTGGCAGGGCTATCTCTGGAAACACCATATATTTT. It codes for CASSQELGRAISGNTIYF.

Notes on this clonotype: A much bigger clone sits one base away, suggesting this may be a read error. The rearrangement uses TRBV5-6 and TRBJ1-1; D may be TRBD1 (5 bases). The CDR3 is made up of 16 amino acids. Germline lookup yields CDR1 SGHDT and CDR2 YYEEEE. The CDR3 DNA follows: TGTGCCGGCAGCTTCCAGGGTATGGTCGGTACCACTGAAGCTTTCTTT. Translating it yields CAGSFQGMVGTTEAFF.